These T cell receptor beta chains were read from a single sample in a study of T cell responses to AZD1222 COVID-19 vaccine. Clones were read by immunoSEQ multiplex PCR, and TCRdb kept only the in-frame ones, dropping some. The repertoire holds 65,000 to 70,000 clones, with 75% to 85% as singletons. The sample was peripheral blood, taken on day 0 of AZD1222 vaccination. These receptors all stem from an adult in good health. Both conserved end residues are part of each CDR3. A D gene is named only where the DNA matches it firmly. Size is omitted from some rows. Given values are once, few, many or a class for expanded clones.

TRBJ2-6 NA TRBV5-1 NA TGCGCCAGCAGCGTTGACGGGACGACGGGGGCCAACGTCCTGACTTTC CASSVDGTTGANVLTF
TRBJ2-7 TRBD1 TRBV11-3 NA TGTGCCAGCAGCTTACGCCCCTCGACAGGGGGCTACGAGCAGTACTTC CASSLRPSTGGYEQYF
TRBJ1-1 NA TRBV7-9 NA TGTGCCAGCAGCTTAGCAGGGGTCGAGACTGAAGCTTTCTTT CASSLAGVETEAFF
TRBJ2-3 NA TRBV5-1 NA TGCGCCAGCAGCCCTTCGGACAGAACAGATACGCAGTATTTT CASSPSDRTDTQYF
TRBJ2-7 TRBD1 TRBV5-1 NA TGCGCCAGCAGCTTGGAACAGGGGTCCTTCGAGCAGTACTTC CASSLEQGSFEQYF
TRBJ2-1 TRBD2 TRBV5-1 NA TGCGCCAGCAGCACTGGAGCTAGCGGGGACTCCTACAATGAGCAGTTCTTC CASSTGASGDSYNEQFF
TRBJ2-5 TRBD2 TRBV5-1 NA TGCGCCAGCAGCTCTGTAGCGGGGGGAGGAGAGACCCAGTACTTC CASSSVAGGGETQYF
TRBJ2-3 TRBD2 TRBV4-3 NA TGCGCCAGCAGCCAAGAGACTAGCGGGGGATACACAGATACGCAGTATTTT CASSQETSGGYTDTQYF
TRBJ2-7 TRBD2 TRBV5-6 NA TGTGCCAGCAGCTTTTCCCCAGCGGGGGGGCCTAACGAGCAGTACTTC CASSFSPAGGPNEQYF
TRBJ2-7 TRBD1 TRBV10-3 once TGTGCCATCAGACAAGACAGGGATTCCTACGAGCAGTACTTC CAIRQDRDSYEQYF
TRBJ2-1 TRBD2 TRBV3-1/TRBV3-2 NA TGTGCCAGCAGCCAAGAAGGGGCTAGCGGGGGGTCCCTTCAGTTCTTC CASSQEGASGGSLQFF
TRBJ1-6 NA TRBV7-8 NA TGTGCCAGCAGCTCCTCCCTGGGGTTTTATAATTCACCCCTCCACTTT CASSSSLGFYNSPLHF
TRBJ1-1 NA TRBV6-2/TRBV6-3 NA TGTGCCAGCAGTTACTCGATTCTGGCAGCGAACACTGAAGCTTTCTTT CASSYSILAANTEAFF
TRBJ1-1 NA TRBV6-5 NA TGTGCCAGCAGTTACATGACGGGAGGGGACACTGAAGCTTTCTTT CASSYMTGGDTEAFF
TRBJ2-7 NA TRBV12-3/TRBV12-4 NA TGTGCCAGCAGTTGGGTGTCCTACGAGCAGTACTTC CASSWVSYEQYF
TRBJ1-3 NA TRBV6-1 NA TGTGCCAGCAGTGAAGGGACAAGTAACACCATATATTTT CASSEGTSNTIYF
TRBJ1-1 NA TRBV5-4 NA TGTGCCAGCAGCTTGCTGGTGGGGAACACTGAAGCTTTCTTT CASSLLVGNTEAFF
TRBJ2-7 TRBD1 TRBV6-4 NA TGTGCCAGCACCTACCGGGACAGGTCCTACGAGCAGTACTTC CASTYRDRSYEQYF
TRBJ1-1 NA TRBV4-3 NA TGCGCCAGCAGCCAAGATAGGCAGGGCGGGACTGAAGCTTTCTTT CASSQDRQGGTEAFF
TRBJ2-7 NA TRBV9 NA TGTGCCAGCAGCGTAGCTACCGAGGCAGGCTACGAGCAGTACTTC CASSVATEAGYEQYF
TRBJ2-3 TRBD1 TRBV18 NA TGTGCCAGCTCGGGACAGGGGGCTAGCACAGATACGCAGTATTTT CASSGQGASTDTQYF
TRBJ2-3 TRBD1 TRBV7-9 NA TGTGCCAGCAGCTTAGGGCAGGGGGACGCAGATACGCAGTATTTT CASSLGQGDADTQYF
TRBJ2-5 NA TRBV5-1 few TGCGCCAGCAGCTTGGCAGGGAACCAAGAGACCCAGTACTTC CASSLAGNQETQYF
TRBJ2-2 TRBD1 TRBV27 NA TGTGCCAGCAGGAGGACAGGGTTTAACACCGGGGAGCTGTTTTTT CASRRTGFNTGELFF
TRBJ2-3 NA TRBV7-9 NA TGTGCCAGCAGCCTAGTCTCAGATACGCAGTATTTT CASSLVSDTQYF
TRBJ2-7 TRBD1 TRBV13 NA TGTGCCAGCAGCTTCAGGACAGGAAACTCCTACGAGCAGTACTTC CASSFRTGNSYEQYF
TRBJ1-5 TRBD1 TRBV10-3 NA TGTGCCATCAGTGGCCAGGACAGGTGGAATCAGCCCCAGCATTTT CAISGQDRWNQPQHF
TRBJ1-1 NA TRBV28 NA TGTGCCAGCTCTTTGACCCAGGGAAACACTGAAGCTTTCTTT CASSLTQGNTEAFF
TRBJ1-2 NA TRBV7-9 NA TGTGCCAGCAGGGTTGGGGGGCTTAACTATGGCTACACCTTC CASRVGGLNYGYTF
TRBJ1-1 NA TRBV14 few TGTGCCAGCAGCCAAGCCCAGGGCCGGACGTCTGAAGCTTTCTTT CASSQAQGRTSEAFF
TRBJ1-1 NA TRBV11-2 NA TGTGCCAGCAGCTCGCCTGCGCAGTACACTGAAGCTTTCTTT CASSSPAQYTEAFF
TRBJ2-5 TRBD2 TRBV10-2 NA TGCGCCAGCAGTGTACTAGCGGCGTACCAAGAGACCCAGTACTTC CASSVLAAYQETQYF
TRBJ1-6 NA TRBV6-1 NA TGTGCCAGCAGTGAAGCTGCAGCCCTGGGTTCACCCCTCCACTTT CASSEAAALGSPLHF